Following are 4 T cell receptor beta chains from one sample sequenced in a study of read filtering for tumor transcriptome and immune sequencing. From about 400 ng of RNA, a library with molecular barcoded alpha/delta and beta/gamma adaptors was made. In TCRdb, the reads were re-called with MiXCR into one record per CDR3 protein. The data contain tens of thousands of distinct CDR3 sequences, less than 20% of them seen just once; the ten biggest clones take up roughly 11%. The sequencing sample was made of a population of CD138-negative cells sorted from bone marrow. These receptors were taken from a donor aged 40 or over with multiple myeloma.

This clonotype was picked up many times. The CDR3 spells CASSFVGQTNTDTQYF. DNA for the CDR3: TGTGCCAGCAGTTTTGTCGGACAGACGAACACAGATACGCAGTATTTT. The chain couples TRBV28 to TRBJ2-3; a weak D match, TRBD1 (6 bases). This CDR3 is built from 16 residues. Trimming left V 3 bases short and J 2 bases short, with 15 bases between. Germline assignment: CDR1 MDHEN and CDR2 SYDVKM.

Regarding this clonotype: At one of its ends the junction is not consistent with the germline gene, which may arise from a read error. This sequence joins TRBV4-1 and TRBJ2-1; 14 bases fit TRBD2. Germline loops: CDR1 MGHRA, CDR2 YSYEKL. The CDR3 consists of 18 residues. CDR3 protein: CASSHNRGTSGGWNEQFF. The CDR3 DNA is TGCGCAAGCAGCCATAATCGCGGGACTAGCGGGGGATGGAATGAGCAGTTCTTC.

This clonotype was detected a few times. Since a much larger clone is just one base distant, this may be a read error. J is TRBJ2-6 and V is TRBV5-1; D may correspond to TRBD1 or TRBD2 (5 bases each). The length of the CDR3 is 17 residues. Germline V gene lookup returns CDR1 SGHRS and CDR2 YFSETQ. The CDR3 nucleotides are TGCGCCAGTACCGCTCAGCGGATCTTCTCTGGGGCCAACGTCCTGACTTTT. Its protein product is CASTAQRIFSGANVLTF.

By proportion, this clonotype is medium-sized. The genes are TRBV7-9 and TRBJ2-1; 7 bases fit TRBD2. CDR1 and CDR2 (germline): SEHNR, FQNEAQ (reference sequence). The length of the CDR3 is 14 residues. After removal of 0 bases from V and 9 bases from J, the junction contained 5 bases not matched to a gene. CDR3 protein: CASSLAGGPIEQFF. The CDR3 coding sequence is TGTGCCAGCAGCTTAGCGGGAGGGCCAATTGAGCAGTTCTTC.